A selection of T cell receptor beta chains follows, all from one sample in a study of blood T cell repertoires in COVID-19. Profiling relied on immunoSEQ multiplex PCR, and the TCRdb table lists in-frame clones only, not all of them. The sample shows roughly 430,000 clones, 88% of them seen only once. Sequencing used PBMCs or T cells enriched from blood (not recorded which). The receptor set was obtained from a woman aged 40-49 years with acute COVID-19. Each CDR3 is given with its conserved first and last residue. The D gene is left open where the match is weak. Expanded clones get a size class; other rows say once, few or many, or leave the size out.

>.|.|TRBJ1-1|17|TRBV5-5
TGTGCCAGCAGCTTGTTCGGCAGGGATTTCTTGAACACTGAAGCTTTCTTT
CASSLFGRDFLNTEAFF
>once|.|TRBJ1-2|16|TRBV19
TGTGCCAGTAGAAAGAAGGGGGGGAGAAGAATCTATGGCTACACCTTC
CASRKKGGRRIYGYTF
>.|.|TRBJ1-3|17|TRBV4-1
TGCGCCAGCAGCCAAGATAGGGCAGGGTCGGCTGGAAACACCATATATTTT
CASSQDRAGSAGNTIYF
>.|.|TRBJ1-2|15|TRBV5-1
TGCGCCAGCAGCTTCGATCCAGGGCCTCACTATGGCTACACCTTC
CASSFDPGPHYGYTF
>.|.|TRBJ1-2|13|TRBV3-1/TRBV3-2
TGTGCCAGCAGCCAAGTGATGGGAGGAGGCTACACCTTC
CASSQVMGGGYTF
>.|.|TRBJ1-2|12|TRBV6-5
TGTGCCAGCAGTCCCTACGGACAGGGCTACACCTTC
CASSPYGQGYTF
>.|.|TRBJ1-2|13|TRBV7-9
TGTGCCAGCAGCTGGGAGGGGTTAGCTGGCTACACCTTC
CASSWEGLAGYTF
>.|TRBD1|TRBJ2-7|14|TRBV20-1
TGCAGTGCAAGTGATGACAGGGGTCCCTACGAGCAGTACTTC
CSASDDRGPYEQYF
>.|TRBD1|TRBJ1-2|15|TRBV5-1
TGCGCCAGCAGCGCGGGACAGGGGCCCAGCTATGGCTACACCTTC
CASSAGQGPSYGYTF
>.|TRBD2|TRBJ2-7|17|TRBV27
TGTGCCAGCAGGTCCGGGGGAGGTGCGGGGGAGGTCGACGAGCAGTACTTC
CASRSGGGAGEVDEQYF
>.|.|TRBJ1-2|14|TRBV6-5
TGTGCCAGCGCGAAATTCGAAGACAGGTTCGGCTACACCTTC
CASAKFEDRFGYTF
>.|TRBD1|TRBJ2-1|14|TRBV5-1
TGCGCCAGCAGGTTGGGACAGGGTTTAAATGAGCAGTTCTTC
CASRLGQGLNEQFF
>.|TRBD1|TRBJ1-5|15|TRBV19
TGTGCCAGTAGTCCTCGACAGGGAAGCAATCAGCCCCAGCATTTT
CASSPRQGSNQPQHF
>.|.|TRBJ1-2|16|TRBV5-1
TGCGCCAGCAGCTTGTCGACAACAGGGATGGGCTATGGCTACACCTTC
CASSLSTTGMGYGYTF
>.|TRBD2|TRBJ2-3|18|TRBV3-1/TRBV3-2
TGTGCCAGCAGCCCAGTCGTCATCGGGGGGGGCTTGGCAGATACGCAGTATTTT
CASSPVVIGGGLADTQYF
>once|.|TRBJ2-7|13|TRBV27
TGTGCCAGCAGTTTCCGGGGGGCCGGCGAGCAGTACTTC
CASSFRGAGEQYF
>once|TRBD1|TRBJ1-5|16|TRBV19
TGTGCCAGTAGTGACGGGACAGAAAATAGCAATCAGCCCCAGCATTTT
CASSDGTENSNQPQHF